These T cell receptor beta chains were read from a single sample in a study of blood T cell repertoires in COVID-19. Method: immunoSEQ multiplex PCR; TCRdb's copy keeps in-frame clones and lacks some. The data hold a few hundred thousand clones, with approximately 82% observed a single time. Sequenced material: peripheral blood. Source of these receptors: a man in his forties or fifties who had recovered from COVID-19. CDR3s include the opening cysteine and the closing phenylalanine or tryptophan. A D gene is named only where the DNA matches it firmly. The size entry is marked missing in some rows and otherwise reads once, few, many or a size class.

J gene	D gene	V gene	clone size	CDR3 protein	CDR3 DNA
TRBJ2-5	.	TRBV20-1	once	CWTEWGETQYF	TGCTGGACAGAGTGGGGAGAGACCCAGTACTTC
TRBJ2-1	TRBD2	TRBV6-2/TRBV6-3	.	CASSPQRGGSYNEQFF	TGTGCCAGCAGTCCCCAACGGGGGGGCTCTTACAATGAGCAGTTCTTC
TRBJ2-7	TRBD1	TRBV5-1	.	CASSPRDRPYEQYF	TGCGCCAGCAGCCCCCGGGACAGACCATACGAGCAGTACTTC
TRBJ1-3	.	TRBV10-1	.	CASSEHSGLSGNTIYF	TGCGCCAGCAGTGAACATTCAGGGCTCTCGGGAAACACCATATATTTT
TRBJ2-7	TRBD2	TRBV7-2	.	CASSLEGIGRPLEQYF	TGTGCCAGCAGCTTAGAGGGCATCGGGAGGCCGCTGGAGCAGTACTTC
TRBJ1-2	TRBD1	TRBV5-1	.	CASSGGQARYGYTF	TGCGCCAGCAGCGGGGGACAGGCTCGCTATGGCTACACCTTC
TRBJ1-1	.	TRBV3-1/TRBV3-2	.	CASSPQTENTEAFF	TGTGCCAGCAGCCCCCAAACAGAGAACACTGAAGCTTTCTTT
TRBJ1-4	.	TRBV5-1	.	CASSSGQENEKLFF	TGCGCCAGCAGCTCCGGACAAGAGAATGAAAAACTGTTTTTT
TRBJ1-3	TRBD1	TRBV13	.	CASRHALRDRFSGNTIYF	TGTGCCAGCAGACATGCCCTACGGGACAGGTTCTCTGGAAACACCATATATTTT
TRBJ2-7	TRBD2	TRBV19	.	CASSIVAGGPHEQYF	TGTGCCAGTAGTATAGTTGCGGGAGGGCCCCACGAGCAGTACTTC
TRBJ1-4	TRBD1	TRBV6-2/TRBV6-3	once	CASSTQGAGTEKLFF	TGTGCCAGCAGTACCCAGGGGGCCGGTACTGAAAAACTGTTTTTT
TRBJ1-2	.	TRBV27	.	CASSRILAGRNYGYTF	TGTGCCAGCTCTCGAATTCTGGCAGGGCGTAACTATGGCTACACCTTC
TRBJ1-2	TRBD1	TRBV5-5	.	CASSEGQAFYGYTF	TGTGCCAGCAGCGAAGGACAGGCATTCTATGGCTACACCTTC
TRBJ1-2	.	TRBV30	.	CAWTSTRTDYGYTF	TGTGCCTGGACCTCTACCCGGACTGACTATGGCTACACCTTC
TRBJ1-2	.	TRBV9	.	CASSVDGPGNYGYTF	TGTGCCAGCAGCGTAGATGGACCGGGAAACTATGGCTACACCTTC
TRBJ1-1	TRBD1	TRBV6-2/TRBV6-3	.	CASSTGDAVTEAFF	TGTGCCAGCAGCACAGGGGATGCGGTCACTGAAGCTTTCTTT
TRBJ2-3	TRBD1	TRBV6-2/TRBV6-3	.	CASSPSMDRGVRDTQYF	TGTGCCAGCAGTCCCTCCATGGACAGGGGGGTTAGAGATACGCAGTATTTT
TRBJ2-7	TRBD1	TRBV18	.	CASSLRDSYTYEQYF	TGTGCCAGCTCACTCCGGGACAGCTATACCTACGAGCAGTACTTC
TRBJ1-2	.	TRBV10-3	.	CAITPSVAANYGYTF	TGTGCCATTACACCGAGCGTTGCCGCTAACTATGGCTACACCTTC
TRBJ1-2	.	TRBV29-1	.	CSVSTGSSGYGYTF	TGCAGCGTCTCAACAGGGTCGAGTGGCTATGGCTACACCTTC
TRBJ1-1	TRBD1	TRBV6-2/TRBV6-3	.	CASSYSFTRGQGVEAFF	TGTGCCAGCAGTTACTCGTTTACCAGGGGGCAAGGAGTTGAAGCTTTCTTT
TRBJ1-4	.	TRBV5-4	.	CANLRGTSYFATNEKLFF	TGTGCGAACTTAAGGGGGACAAGTTATTTCGCAACTAATGAAAAACTGTTTTTT
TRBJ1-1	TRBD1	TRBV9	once	CASSPGQGSTEAFF	TGTGCCAGCAGCCCAGGACAGGGGTCCACTGAAGCTTTCTTT
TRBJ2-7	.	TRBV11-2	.	CASSLADRPSIQYF	TGTGCCAGCAGCTTAGCAGACAGGCCATCCATACAGTACTTC
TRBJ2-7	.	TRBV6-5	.	CAIQAPGQSGYEQYF	TGTGCCATCCAGGCGCCAGGACAGAGTGGCTACGAGCAGTACTTC
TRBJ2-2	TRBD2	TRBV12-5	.	CASGSGIPSGRAGELFF	TGTGCTAGTGGTTCCGGGATCCCTAGCGGGAGGGCCGGGGAGCTGTTTTTT
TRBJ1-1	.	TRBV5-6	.	CASSFTGYTEAFF	TGTGCCAGCAGTTTCACAGGGTACACTGAAGCTTTCTTT
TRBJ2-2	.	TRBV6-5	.	CASSFHQAGELFF	TGTGCCAGCAGTTTCCATCAGGCCGGGGAGCTGTTTTTT
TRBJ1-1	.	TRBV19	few	CASSTGPTEAFF	TGTGCCAGTAGTACCGGTCCCACTGAAGCTTTCTTT
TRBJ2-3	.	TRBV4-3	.	CASSQDAAQSTDTQYF	TGCGCCAGCAGCCAAGATGCGGCACAAAGCACAGATACGCAGTATTTT
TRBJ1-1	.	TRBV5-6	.	CASSLTGVYSKHAEAFF	TGTGCCAGCAGCTTGACGGGAGTCTATTCCAAACACGCTGAAGCTTTCTTT
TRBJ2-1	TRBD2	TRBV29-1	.	CSTRWVAGEAQFF	TGCAGCACCCGGTGGGTAGCGGGGGAAGCGCAGTTCTTC
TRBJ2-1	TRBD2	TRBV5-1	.	CASSPQALAGDNEQFF	TGCGCCAGCAGCCCGCAGGCACTAGCGGGTGACAATGAGCAGTTCTTC
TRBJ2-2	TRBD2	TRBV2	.	CASSPLAGLGEGGELFF	TGTGCCAGCAGTCCCCTAGCGGGACTGGGTGAGGGCGGGGAGCTGTTTTTT
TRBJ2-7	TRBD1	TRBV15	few	CATSRDRDTYEQYF	TGTGCCACCAGCCGGGACAGGGATACCTACGAGCAGTACTTC
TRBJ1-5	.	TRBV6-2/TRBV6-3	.	CASSYVGAPNQPQHF	TGTGCCAGCAGTTACGTCGGTGCACCCAATCAGCCCCAGCATTTT
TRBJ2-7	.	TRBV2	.	CASSTTYVFSYEQYF	TGTGCCAGCAGTACGACATATGTATTCTCCTACGAGCAGTACTTC
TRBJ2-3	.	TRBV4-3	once	CASSQLSRVSGTDTQYF	TGCGCCAGCAGCCAACTGTCGCGGGTTTCGGGCACAGATACGCAGTATTTT
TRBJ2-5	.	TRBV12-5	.	CASGLTYGTNQETQYF	TGTGCTAGTGGTTTGACTTACGGGACAAACCAAGAGACCCAGTACTTC
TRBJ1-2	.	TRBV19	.	CASSIGYRVTGYTF	TGTGCCAGTAGTATAGGTTACAGGGTAACCGGCTACACCTTC
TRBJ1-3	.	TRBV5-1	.	CASSGGDISGNTIYF	TGCGCCAGCAGCGGGGGCGACATCTCTGGAAACACCATATATTTT
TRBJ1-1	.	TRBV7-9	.	CASSLLWNTEAFF	TGTGCCAGCAGCTTATTATGGAACACTGAAGCTTTCTTT
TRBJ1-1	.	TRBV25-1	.	CASSDNTQGGFTEAFF	TGTGCCAGCAGTGATAATACACAGGGAGGGTTCACTGAAGCTTTCTTT
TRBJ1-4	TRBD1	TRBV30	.	CAWRRGTGDEKLFF	TGTGCCTGGAGAAGGGGGACAGGGGATGAAAAACTGTTTTTT
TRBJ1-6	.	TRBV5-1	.	CASSLTDDSPLHF	TGCGCCAGCAGCTTGACAGATGATTCACCCCTCCACTTT